The subject of this entry is one T cell receptor beta chain. This entry belongs to a study of T-cell memory formation after mild COVID-19. One entry per CDR3 protein results from TCRdb running MiXCR on the 5' RACE reads. Among more than 350,000 distinct CDR3 sequences listed, under 25% were seen once. CDR1 ENHRY and CDR2 SYGVKD come from the germline V gene. This CDR3 region has 14 residues. The trim removed 10 bases at V and 2 bases at J, leaving 11 bases unmatched. The receptor's source is an adult woman who had mild COVID-19 (a few samples of this study predate the infection). Cell type and time point are not known. Material for sequencing was PBMCs or a T cell subset sorted from them (not recorded which). The V call is TRBV10-3, the J call TRBJ2-7; 7 bases are a match to TRBD2. Here the CDR3 reads CATATSRPPYEQYF. The DNA for the CDR3 is TGTGCCACCGCGACTAGCAGACCCCCCTACGAGCAGTACTTC.